The rows below give T cell receptor beta chains drawn from one sample of a study of cytomegalovirus exposure and HLA in healthy donors. This table comes from immunoSEQ multiplex PCR, and its TCRdb copy is limited to in-frame clones, with some not included. Of about 98,000 clones in the sample, around 68% were seen once. The sample comprised PBMCs. Source of these receptors: a man in his forties or fifties in good health and CMV-seronegative. CDR3s include the opening cysteine and the closing phenylalanine or tryptophan. The D gene is left open where the match is weak. Rows give clone size only sometimes, using once, few, many, or a class for an expanded clone.

d_call: -
clone_size: -
j_call: TRBJ2-7
v_call: TRBV5-1
cdr3_nt: TGCGCCAGCAGTCTAGAGGGTACCCCCTACGAGCAGTACTTC
cdr3_aa: CASSLEGTPYEQYF

d_call: TRBD1
clone_size: -
j_call: TRBJ1-1
v_call: TRBV29-1
cdr3_nt: TGCAGCGTTGAAGATTTAGGGACAGGGAATTTGGGCACTGAAGCTTTCTTT
cdr3_aa: CSVEDLGTGNLGTEAFF

d_call: TRBD1
clone_size: once
j_call: TRBJ1-1
v_call: TRBV7-2
cdr3_nt: TGTGCCAGCAGCTTTGGACAGGGGGCGAACACTGAAGCTTTCTTT
cdr3_aa: CASSFGQGANTEAFF

d_call: TRBD1
clone_size: -
j_call: TRBJ2-3
v_call: TRBV5-8
cdr3_nt: TGTGCCAGCAGCGACGGGACAGGGTGGGACAGAGATACGCAGTATTTT
cdr3_aa: CASSDGTGWDRDTQYF

d_call: TRBD2
clone_size: -
j_call: TRBJ2-1
v_call: TRBV30
cdr3_nt: TGTGCCTGGAGTGGCCTCGGGACTAGCGGGACTGGGGATGAGCAGTTCTTC
cdr3_aa: CAWSGLGTSGTGDEQFF

d_call: -
clone_size: -
j_call: TRBJ2-7
v_call: TRBV19
cdr3_nt: TGTGCCAGTAGTATAGGCCTCCTAACCTACGAGCAGTACTTC
cdr3_aa: CASSIGLLTYEQYF

d_call: -
clone_size: -
j_call: TRBJ2-6
v_call: TRBV7-9
cdr3_nt: TGTGCCAGCAGCTTAAGGGGGTCTGGGGCCAACGTCCTGACTTTC
cdr3_aa: CASSLRGSGANVLTF

d_call: TRBD1
clone_size: -
j_call: TRBJ1-5
v_call: TRBV27
cdr3_nt: TGTGCCAGCACTACAGGGGTCGGTAATCAGCCCCAGCATTTT
cdr3_aa: CASTTGVGNQPQHF

d_call: TRBD1
clone_size: -
j_call: TRBJ2-1
v_call: TRBV19
cdr3_nt: TGTGCCAGTAGACACGGGACAGGGGAGGCAAATGAGCAGTTCTTC
cdr3_aa: CASRHGTGEANEQFF

d_call: TRBD1
clone_size: -
j_call: TRBJ2-1
v_call: TRBV27
cdr3_nt: TGTGCCAGCAGGGGGGACAGGGTGCCCTACAATGAGCAGTTCTTC
cdr3_aa: CASRGDRVPYNEQFF

d_call: -
clone_size: few
j_call: TRBJ1-1
v_call: TRBV19
cdr3_nt: TGTGCCAGTAGTATAAGAGGAACTTTCACTGAAGCTTTCTTT
cdr3_aa: CASSIRGTFTEAFF

d_call: -
clone_size: -
j_call: TRBJ2-7
v_call: TRBV27
cdr3_nt: TGTGCCAGCAGTTTATACCCGAGCGGTTCCTACGAGCAGTACTTC
cdr3_aa: CASSLYPSGSYEQYF

d_call: -
clone_size: -
j_call: TRBJ2-7
v_call: TRBV10-1
cdr3_nt: TGCGCCAGCAGTGATGGGCAGACCTACGAGCAGTACTTC
cdr3_aa: CASSDGQTYEQYF

d_call: -
clone_size: -
j_call: TRBJ2-4
v_call: TRBV7-2
cdr3_nt: TGTGCCAGCAGCGACGGACTGGTACTAGCCAAAAACATTCAGTACTTC
cdr3_aa: CASSDGLVLAKNIQYF

d_call: TRBD2
clone_size: -
j_call: TRBJ2-1
v_call: TRBV19
cdr3_nt: TGTGCCAGTGGCCGGGGGAGGGACTACAATGAGCAGTTCTTC
cdr3_aa: CASGRGRDYNEQFF

d_call: -
clone_size: -
j_call: TRBJ1-1
v_call: TRBV5-1
cdr3_nt: TGCGCCAGCAGCCGCCTCGGACAGAACACTGAAGCTTTCTTT
cdr3_aa: CASSRLGQNTEAFF

d_call: -
clone_size: -
j_call: TRBJ1-1
v_call: TRBV6-1
cdr3_nt: TGTGCCAGCAGTGAAGGGAGGGTTGGGGGTATGTACACTGAAGCTTTCTTT
cdr3_aa: CASSEGRVGGMYTEAFF

d_call: TRBD1
clone_size: -
j_call: TRBJ2-7
v_call: TRBV6-6
cdr3_nt: TGTGCCAGCAGTCACGGACAGGGGATCTACGAGCAGTACTTC
cdr3_aa: CASSHGQGIYEQYF

d_call: -
clone_size: few
j_call: TRBJ1-6
v_call: TRBV28
cdr3_nt: TGTGCCGAGCGGGGGTATGGAGAAAGTTCACCCCTCCACTTT
cdr3_aa: CAERGYGESSPLHF

d_call: TRBD1
clone_size: -
j_call: TRBJ2-1
v_call: TRBV27
cdr3_nt: TGTGCCAGCAGTACCAGACAGGGGCACTACAATGAGCAGTTCTTC
cdr3_aa: CASSTRQGHYNEQFF

d_call: TRBD2
clone_size: once
j_call: TRBJ2-4
v_call: TRBV5-1
cdr3_nt: TGCGCCAGCAGCTTGGGCTGGGCGGGAGTAGAGAAAAACATTCAGTACTTC
cdr3_aa: CASSLGWAGVEKNIQYF

d_call: TRBD1
clone_size: -
j_call: TRBJ2-2
v_call: TRBV5-6
cdr3_nt: TGTGCCAGCAGCTTATTTGGGGACAGGGGTAGGACCGGGGAGCTGTTTTTT
cdr3_aa: CASSLFGDRGRTGELFF

d_call: TRBD2
clone_size: -
j_call: TRBJ2-7
v_call: TRBV7-6
cdr3_nt: TGTGCCAGCAGCTTAGCGAGCGGGACTTTTTACGAGCAGTACTTC
cdr3_aa: CASSLASGTFYEQYF

d_call: -
clone_size: few
j_call: TRBJ1-6
v_call: TRBV4-2
cdr3_nt: TGTGCCAGCAGCCAAGAGGACAGCCGCAGTGGGTCCCTCCACTTT
cdr3_aa: CASSQEDSRSGSLHF

d_call: -
clone_size: -
j_call: TRBJ1-1
v_call: TRBV5-1
cdr3_nt: TGCGCCAGCAGCTTGGATGAGGGCACTGAAGCTTTCTTT
cdr3_aa: CASSLDEGTEAFF

d_call: -
clone_size: -
j_call: TRBJ1-2
v_call: TRBV4-1
cdr3_nt: TGCGCCAGCAGCCAAGATGCAGGGAAATATGGCTACACCTTC
cdr3_aa: CASSQDAGKYGYTF

d_call: TRBD1
clone_size: few
j_call: TRBJ2-1
v_call: TRBV11-2
cdr3_nt: TGTGCCAGCAGCTCAGGTTCTACTTGGGGACAGGGTAGTATAAATGAGCAGTTCTTC
cdr3_aa: CASSSGSTWGQGSINEQFF

d_call: TRBD1
clone_size: -
j_call: TRBJ2-3
v_call: TRBV29-1
cdr3_nt: TGCAGCGTTGAGAGGACAGGGGGCGGGGGGGATACGCAGTATTTT
cdr3_aa: CSVERTGGGGDTQYF

d_call: -
clone_size: -
j_call: TRBJ1-5
v_call: TRBV19
cdr3_nt: TGTGCCAGTAGTGGGGAACAGAGGGGCAATCAGCCCCAGCATTTT
cdr3_aa: CASSGEQRGNQPQHF

d_call: TRBD1
clone_size: once
j_call: TRBJ1-2
v_call: TRBV19
cdr3_nt: TGTGCCGCAGGGGGCGGCTATGGCTACACCTTC
cdr3_aa: CAAGGGYGYTF

d_call: -
clone_size: -
j_call: TRBJ2-1
v_call: TRBV4-1
cdr3_nt: TGCGCCAGCAGCTCGGCGACAGGCTACAATGAGCAGTTCTTC
cdr3_aa: CASSSATGYNEQFF

d_call: -
clone_size: few
j_call: TRBJ2-2
v_call: TRBV6-4
cdr3_nt: TGTGCCAGCAGACCCGGGACTCCGGACACCGGGGAGCTGTTTTTT
cdr3_aa: CASRPGTPDTGELFF